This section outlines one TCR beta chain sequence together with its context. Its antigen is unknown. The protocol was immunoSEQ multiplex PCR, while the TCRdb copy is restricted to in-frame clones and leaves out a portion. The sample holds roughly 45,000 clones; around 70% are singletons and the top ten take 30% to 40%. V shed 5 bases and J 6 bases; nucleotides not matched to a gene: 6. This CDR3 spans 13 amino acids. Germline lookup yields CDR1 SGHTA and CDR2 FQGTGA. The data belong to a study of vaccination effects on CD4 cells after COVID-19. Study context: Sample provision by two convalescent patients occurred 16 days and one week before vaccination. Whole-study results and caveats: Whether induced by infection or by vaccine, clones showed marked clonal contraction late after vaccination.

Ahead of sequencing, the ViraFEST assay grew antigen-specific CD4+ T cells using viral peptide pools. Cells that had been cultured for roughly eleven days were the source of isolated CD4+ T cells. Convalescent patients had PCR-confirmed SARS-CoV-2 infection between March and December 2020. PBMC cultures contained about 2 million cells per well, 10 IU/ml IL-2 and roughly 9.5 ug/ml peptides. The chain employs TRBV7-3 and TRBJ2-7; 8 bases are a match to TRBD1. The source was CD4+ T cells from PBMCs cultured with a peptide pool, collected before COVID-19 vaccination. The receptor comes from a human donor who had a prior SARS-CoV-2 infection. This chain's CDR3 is CASSRGQGSEQYF. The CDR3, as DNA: TGTGCCAGCAGCCGCGGACAGGGCTCCGAGCAGTACTTC.